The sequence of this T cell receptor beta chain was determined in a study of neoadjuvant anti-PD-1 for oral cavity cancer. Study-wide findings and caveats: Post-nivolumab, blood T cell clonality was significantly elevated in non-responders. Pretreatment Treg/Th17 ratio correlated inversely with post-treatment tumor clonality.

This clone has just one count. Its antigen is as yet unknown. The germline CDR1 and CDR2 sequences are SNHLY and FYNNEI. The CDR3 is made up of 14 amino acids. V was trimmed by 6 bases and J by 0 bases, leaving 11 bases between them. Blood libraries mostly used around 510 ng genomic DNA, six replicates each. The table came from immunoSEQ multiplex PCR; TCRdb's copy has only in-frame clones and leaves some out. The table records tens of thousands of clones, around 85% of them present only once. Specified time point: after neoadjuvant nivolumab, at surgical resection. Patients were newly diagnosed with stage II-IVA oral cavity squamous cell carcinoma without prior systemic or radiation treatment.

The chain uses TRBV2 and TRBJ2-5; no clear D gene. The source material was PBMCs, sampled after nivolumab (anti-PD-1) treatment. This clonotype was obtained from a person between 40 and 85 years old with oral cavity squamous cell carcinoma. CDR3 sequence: CASRVESNQETQYF. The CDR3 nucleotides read TGTGCCAGCAGGGTGGAGTCTAACCAAGAGACCCAGTACTTC.